This T cell receptor beta chain came from a study of cytomegalovirus exposure and HLA in healthy donors. Study-wide points: A later analysis found first-cohort TCR clusters tended to co-occur in the 130 or so validation repertoires. A list of around 160 TCR beta chains associated with cytomegalovirus was given.

Germline trimming cut 7 bases from V and 2 bases from J; bases unmatched to any gene: 7. Per germline, CDR1 MNHNY and CDR2 SVGAGI (reference sequence). The CDR3 loop spans 15 amino acids. About this clone itself: The antigen is undetermined.

Using immunoSEQ multiplex PCR, the repertoire was profiled, and TCRdb retains in-frame clones only, with some absent. The sample holds about 150,000 clones, around nine tenths seen once. The source material was PBMCs. The chain joins TRBV6-6 to TRBJ2-7; TRBD1 matches 11 bases. This TCR was recovered from a woman under 30 in good health and CMV-seropositive. CDR3 amino acids: CASNIPGQGAYEQYF. CDR3 nucleotide sequence: TGTGCCAGCAATATCCCGGGACAGGGGGCCTACGAGCAGTACTTC.